These 10 T cell receptor beta chains came from one sample sequenced in a study of long-term antiretroviral therapy in people with HIV. Survey level was the resolution at which the v3.0 immunoSEQ assay ran. Profiled with immunoSEQ multiplex PCR; TCRdb holds only in-frame clones, not every one. The sample lists 20,000 to 30,000 clones, 85% seen once, with approximately 9.5% in the top ten. Sequenced material: unsorted PBMCs, taken 2.3 years after starting antiretroviral therapy. The receptor set was obtained from a man aged 35 to 55 with HIV.

The V gene is TRBV6-1, the J gene TRBJ1-2; weak D call: TRBD1 (5 bases). Germline V CDR1 and CDR2: MNHNS, SASEGT. The V end was cut by 7 bases, the J end by 7 bases, with 22 bases between. This CDR3 is 15 amino acids long. CDR3 bases: TGTGCCAGCACACCGGACATTACCGCCCGACCTGGCTACACCTTC. It is translated as CASTPDITARPGYTF.

This clone appeared a few times. The J gene is TRBJ1-6, the V gene TRBV2; D gene unclear. V lost 2 bases to trimming and J lost 7 bases, with 12 bases between them. Germline CDR1 is SNHLY and CDR2 is FYNNEI. The CDR3 sequence is 15 residues long. The CDR3 nucleotides read TGTGCCAGCAGTGAAAACAAGCTGCACAATTCACCCCTCCACTTT. Its protein product is CASSENKLHNSPLHF.

The chain uses TRBV2 and TRBJ2-2; 15 bases are a match to TRBD2. CDR1 and CDR2 from the germline V gene are SNHLY and FYNNEI. The V segment lost 7 bases and the J segment 7 bases; nucleotides outside the gene matches: 10. The CDR3 spans 17 residues. The CDR3 DNA is TGTGCCAGCACTGACGGACTAGCGGGGGGGCATGGCGGGGAGCTGTTTTTT. Protein product: CASTDGLAGGHGGELFF.

This clone is a singleton in its sample. The chain carries TRBV29-1 and TRBJ1-1; a possible D gene is TRBD1 (5 bases). Trimming removed 2 bases from V and 3 bases from J, with 16 bases in between. The CDR3 extends over 15 amino acids. Germline lookup yields CDR1 SQVTM and CDR2 ANQGSEA. The chain's CDR3 is CSVEKGRVGDTEAFF. The CDR3, as DNA: TGCAGCGTTGAAAAAGGCAGGGTTGGAGACACTGAAGCTTTCTTT.

The rearrangement uses TRBV19 and TRBJ2-6; the D call may be TRBD1 or TRBD2 (5 bases each). Germline V CDR1 and CDR2: LNHDA, SQIVND (reference sequence). V shed 6 bases and J shed 0 bases, with 21 bases lying between them. The CDR3 length is 19 residues. CDR3 coding DNA: TGTGCCAGTAGGTTATCGACGAGGGGCGGACGCTCTGGGGCCAACGTCCTGACTTTC. This encodes CASRLSTRGGRSGANVLTF.

This clone was detected a few times. V and J are TRBV4-1 and TRBJ1-6; tentatively, D is TRBD1 (5 bases). Between the trimmed V and J ends, which lost 1 base and 7 bases, there was a span of 11 bases. Germline V gene sequence: CDR1 MGHRA, CDR2 YSYEKL. The CDR3 sequence is 15 residues long. The CDR3 DNA is TGCGCCAGCAGCCAAGGTATGGGGGTGAATTCACCCCTCCACTTT. Its protein product is CASSQGMGVNSPLHF.

The CDR3 nucleotides are TGTGCCAGCAGTGAACACGGAGGCGCGAGCTCCTACGAGCAGTACTTC. Translating it yields CASSEHGGASSYEQYF. The V gene is TRBV6-1, the J gene TRBJ2-7, with D possibly matching TRBD2 (5 bases). Germline V CDR1 and CDR2: MNHNS, SASEGT. V lost 2 bases and J 0 bases, leaving 14 bases between the germline ends. The CDR3 is 16 amino acids.

The chain uses TRBV10-3 and TRBJ1-3, with D possibly TRBD1 on 5 matching bases. There are 14 residues in the CDR3. Looked up from germline, CDR1 is ENHRY and CDR2 is SYGVKD. V was trimmed by 6 bases and J by 4 bases, leaving 13 bases between them. This CDR3 reads CAISPSGTGNTIYF. In DNA form, the CDR3 reads TGTGCCATCAGCCCTTCCGGGACGGGAAACACCATATATTTT.

The chain combines TRBV30 with TRBJ2-7; 7 bases are a match to TRBD1. Germline CDR1 GTSNPN, CDR2 SVGIG (reference sequence). This CDR3 comprises 13 residues. The J segment lost 0 bases and the V segment lost 2 bases, leaving 1 base of the junction unmatched. The CDR3 loop is CAWSWDSSYEQYF. The CDR3 bases are TGTGCCTGGAGTTGGGACAGCTCCTACGAGCAGTACTTC.

The chain links TRBV5-6 to TRBJ1-5, with TRBD1 matching over 7 bases. J gave up 4 bases and V 4 bases, and 8 bases lay outside the gene matches. The CDR3 has 15 residues. Germline CDR1 is SGHDT and CDR2 is YYEEEE. CDR3 in amino acids: CASSRGTAQNQPQHF. CDR3 nucleotides: TGTGCCAGCAGCCGGGGGACAGCTCAAAATCAGCCCCAGCATTTT.